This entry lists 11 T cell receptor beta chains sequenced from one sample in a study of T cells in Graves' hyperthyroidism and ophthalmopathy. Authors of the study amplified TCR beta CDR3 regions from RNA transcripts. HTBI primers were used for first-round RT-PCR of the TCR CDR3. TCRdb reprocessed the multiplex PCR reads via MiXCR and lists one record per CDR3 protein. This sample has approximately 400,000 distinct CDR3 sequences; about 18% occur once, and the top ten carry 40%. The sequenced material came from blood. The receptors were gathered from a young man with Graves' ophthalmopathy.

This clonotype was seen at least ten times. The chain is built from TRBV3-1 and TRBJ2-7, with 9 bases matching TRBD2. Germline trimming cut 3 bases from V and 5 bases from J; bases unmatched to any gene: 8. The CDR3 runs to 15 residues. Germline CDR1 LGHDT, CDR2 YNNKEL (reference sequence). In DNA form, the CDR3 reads TGTGCCAGCAGCCACGGCGGGGGGGCCCGAGACGAGCAGTACTTC. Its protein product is CASSHGGGARDEQYF.

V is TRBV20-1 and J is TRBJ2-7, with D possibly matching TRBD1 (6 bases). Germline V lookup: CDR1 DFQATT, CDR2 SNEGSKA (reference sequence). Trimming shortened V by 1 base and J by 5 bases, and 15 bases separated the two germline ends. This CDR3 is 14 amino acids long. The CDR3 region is CSARARRQGNEQYF. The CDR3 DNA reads TGCAGTGCTAGAGCCCGGAGGCAGGGGAACGAGCAGTACTTC.

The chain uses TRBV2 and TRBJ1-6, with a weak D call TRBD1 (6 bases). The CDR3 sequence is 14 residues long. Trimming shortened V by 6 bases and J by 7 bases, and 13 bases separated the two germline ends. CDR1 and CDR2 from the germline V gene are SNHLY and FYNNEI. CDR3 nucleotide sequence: TGTGCCAGCAGCGTAGAGGGGGGAAATTCACCCCTCCACTTT. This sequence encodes CASSVEGGNSPLHF. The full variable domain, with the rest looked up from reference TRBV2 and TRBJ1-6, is EPEVTQTPSHQVTQMGQEVILRCVPISNHLYFYWYRQILGQKVEFLVSFYNNEISEKSEIFDDQFSVERPDGSNFTLKIRSTKLEDSAMYFCASSVEGGNSPLHFGNGTRLTVT.

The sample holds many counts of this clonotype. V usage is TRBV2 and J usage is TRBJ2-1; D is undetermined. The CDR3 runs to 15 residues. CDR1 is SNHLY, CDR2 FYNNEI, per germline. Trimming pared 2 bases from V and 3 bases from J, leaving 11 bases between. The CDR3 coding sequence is TGTGCCAGCAGTGAACAGGCAGGAATCTACAATGAGCAGTTCTTC. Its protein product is CASSEQAGIYNEQFF.

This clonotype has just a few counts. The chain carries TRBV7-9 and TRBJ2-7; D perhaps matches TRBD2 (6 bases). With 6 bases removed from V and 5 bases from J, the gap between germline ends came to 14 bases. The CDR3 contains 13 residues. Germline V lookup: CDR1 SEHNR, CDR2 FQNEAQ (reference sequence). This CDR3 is CASSPRESNEQYF. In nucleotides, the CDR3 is TGTGCCAGCAGTCCCCGGGAGTCGAACGAGCAGTACTTC.

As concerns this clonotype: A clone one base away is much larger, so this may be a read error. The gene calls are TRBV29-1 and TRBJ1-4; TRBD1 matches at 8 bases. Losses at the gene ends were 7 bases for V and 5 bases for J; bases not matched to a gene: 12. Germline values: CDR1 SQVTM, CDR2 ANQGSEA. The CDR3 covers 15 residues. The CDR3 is CSAQRGAGGNEKLFF. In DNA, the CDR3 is TGCAGCGCTCAACGGGGGGCAGGGGGCAATGAAAAACTGTTTTTT.

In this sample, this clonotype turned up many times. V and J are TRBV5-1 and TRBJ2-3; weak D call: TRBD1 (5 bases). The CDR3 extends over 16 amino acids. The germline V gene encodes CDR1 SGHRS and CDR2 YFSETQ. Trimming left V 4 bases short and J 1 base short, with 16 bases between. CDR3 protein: CASSPPAGPGTDTQYF. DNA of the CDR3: TGCGCCAGCAGCCCGCCAGCAGGGCCGGGCACAGATACGCAGTATTTT.

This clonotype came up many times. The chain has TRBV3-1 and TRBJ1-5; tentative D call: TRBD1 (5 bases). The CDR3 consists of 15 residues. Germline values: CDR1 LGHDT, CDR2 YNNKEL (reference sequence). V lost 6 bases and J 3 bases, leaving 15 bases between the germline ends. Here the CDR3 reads CASSHQGIANQPQHF. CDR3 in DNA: TGTGCCAGCAGTCACCAGGGAATCGCCAATCAGCCCCAGCATTTT.

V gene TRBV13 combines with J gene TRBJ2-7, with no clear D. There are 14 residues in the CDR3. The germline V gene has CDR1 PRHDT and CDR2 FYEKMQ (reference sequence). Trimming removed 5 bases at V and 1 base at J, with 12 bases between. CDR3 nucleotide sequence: TGTGCCAGCAGCCCCCCGGCCAATTCCTACGAGCAGTACTTC. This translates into CASSPPANSYEQYF.

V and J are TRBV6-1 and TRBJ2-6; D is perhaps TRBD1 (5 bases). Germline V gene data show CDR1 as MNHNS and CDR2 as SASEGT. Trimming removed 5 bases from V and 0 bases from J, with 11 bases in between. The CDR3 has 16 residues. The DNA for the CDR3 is TGTGCCAGCAGTCGCACAGGAATCTCTGGGGCCAACGTCCTGACTTTC. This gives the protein CASSRTGISGANVLTF.

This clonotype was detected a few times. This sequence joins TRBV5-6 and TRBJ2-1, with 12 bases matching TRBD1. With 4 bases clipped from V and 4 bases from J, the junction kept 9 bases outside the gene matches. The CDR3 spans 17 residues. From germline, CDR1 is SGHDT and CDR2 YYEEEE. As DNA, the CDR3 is TGTGCCAGCAGCCCCATCGGGACAGGGGGCATTTACAATGAGCAGTTCTTC. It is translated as CASSPIGTGGIYNEQFF.